A single sample is the source of the 3 T cell receptor beta chains below, sequenced in a study of sequential checkpoint blockade in melanoma. Indicated treatment: randomized to nivolumab then ipilimumab (arm A) or the reverse (arm B). The table came from immunoSEQ multiplex PCR; TCRdb's copy has only in-frame clones and leaves some out. The sample shows roughly 30,000 clones, 82% of them seen only once. This specimen was CD8+ T cells sorted from blood (inferred from file names), taken from a patient given nivolumab and ipilimumab in sequence. The receptors originated from a human donor with melanoma.

The V gene is TRBV5-1, the J gene TRBJ2-1; TRBD1 aligns across 9 bases. The CDR3 covers 13 residues. J gave up 7 bases and V 6 bases, and 5 bases lay outside the gene matches. Germline V gene lookup returns CDR1 SGHRS and CDR2 YFSETQ. The CDR3 loop is CASTGTGWNEQFF. As DNA, the CDR3 is TGCGCCAGCACCGGGACAGGGTGGAATGAGCAGTTCTTC.

This chain connects TRBV7-9 to TRBJ2-3; D ambiguous. Trimming removed 0 bases from V and 4 bases from J, with 11 bases in between. CDR3 length equals 15 residues. The germline gives CDR1 SEHNR, CDR2 FQNEAQ (reference sequence). CDR3 amino acids: CASSLASLTPDTQYF. The CDR3 region has the DNA TGTGCCAGCAGCTTAGCGAGCTTAACCCCAGATACGCAGTATTTT.

The chain has TRBV28 and TRBJ2-1, with D unclear. From germline, CDR1 is MDHEN and CDR2 SYDVKM. V lost 5 bases, J lost 5 bases, and 19 bases lay in between. This CDR3 is 16 amino acids long. In DNA form, the CDR3 reads TGTGCCAGCAGTGGTCCGCTACGCAACTACGACAATGAGCAGTTCTTC. Translating gives CASSGPLRNYDNEQFF.